Below are 30 T cell receptor beta chains sequenced from a single sample in a study of T cell responses to AZD1222 COVID-19 vaccine. The protocol was immunoSEQ multiplex PCR, while the TCRdb copy is restricted to in-frame clones and leaves out a portion. The sample lists about 94,000 clones; 88% were seen once. Material: peripheral blood, obtained on day 0 of AZD1222 vaccination. Every receptor here comes from an adult in good health.

The rearrangement joins TRBV15 to TRBJ1-6; tentatively, D is TRBD1 (6 bases). The ends were cut back, 0 bases at V and 6 bases at J, with 12 bases in the middle. The CDR3 extends over 16 amino acids. Looked up from germline, CDR1 is LNHNV and CDR2 is YYDKDF (reference sequence). This chain's CDR3 is CATSREGGLANSPLHF. DNA of the CDR3: TGTGCCACCAGCAGAGAAGGGGGGTTGGCTAATTCACCCCTCCACTTT.

This clone was found once. The chain is built from TRBV23-1 and TRBJ1-6, with 7 bases lining up with TRBD1. TRBV23-1 has ORF status, its function being uncertain. The junction had 8 bases not matched to a gene; V was cut back by 1 base and J by 8 bases. The CDR3 has 16 amino acids. CDR3 DNA sequence: TGCGCCAGCAGTCAATTTGGGAGACAGGGCGATTCACCCCTCCACTTT. Residues: CASSQFGRQGDSPLHF.

The chain joins TRBV27 to TRBJ1-1; D is ambiguous. Per the germline V gene, CDR1 is MNHEY and CDR2 is SMNVEV (reference sequence). The CDR3 runs 12 residues. V was cut by 8 bases and J by 6 bases, with 13 bases left in between. CDR3 DNA: TGTGCCAGCGGAACGATTGGGGCTGAAGCTTTCTTT. Its translation: CASGTIGAEAFF.

The chain employs TRBV6-2 or TRBV6-3 and TRBJ2-5, with TRBD2 matching over 12 bases. V lost 0 bases and J lost 1; bases outside the gene matches: 9. The germline gives CDR1 MNHEY, CDR2 SVGEGT. The CDR3 is 19 residues long. The CDR3 DNA reads as TGTGCCAGCAGTTACTCCCTAGCGGGGGGGCCCAGGGCCCAAGAGACCCAGTACTTC. Its protein product is CASSYSLAGGPRAQETQYF.

The rearrangement uses TRBV6-5 and TRBJ2-5; tentatively, D is TRBD2 (6 bases). The CDR3 covers 14 residues. Trimming removed 6 bases at V and 0 bases at J, with 11 bases between. Germline lookup yields CDR1 MNHEY and CDR2 SVGAGI. CDR3 in amino acids: CASRGGAYQETQYF. The CDR3 DNA reads TGTGCCAGCAGAGGCGGGGCGTACCAAGAGACCCAGTACTTC.

The chain uses TRBV30 and TRBJ1-2; TRBD1 aligns across 9 bases. CDR1 GTSNPN and CDR2 SVGIG come from the germline V gene (reference sequence). Trimming cost V 4 bases and J 7 bases; bases outside gene matches: 10. This CDR3 region has 14 residues. The CDR3 spells CAWTQIQGAGGYTF. The DNA of the CDR3 is TGTGCCTGGACCCAAATACAGGGGGCGGGTGGCTACACCTTC. Combining the CDR3 with reference TRBV30 and TRBJ1-2 gives the whole variable domain SQTIHQWPATLVQPVGSPLSLECTVEGTSNPNLYWYRQAAGRGLQLLFYSVGIGQISSEVPQNLSASRPQDRQFILSSKKLLLSDSGFYLCAWTQIQGAGGYTFGSGTRLTVV.

The chain links TRBV7-3 to TRBJ1-4; TRBD1 aligns across 7 bases. The germline CDR1 and CDR2 sequences are SGHTA and FQGTGA. This CDR3 is 15 amino acids long. V gave up 6 bases and J gave up 1 base; unmatched junction bases: 5. This chain's CDR3 is CASSSTGETNEKLFF. CDR3 nucleotides: TGTGCCAGCAGTTCAACAGGGGAAACTAATGAAAAACTGTTTTTT.

This clone appeared a single time. The rearrangement joins TRBV18 to TRBJ2-3; TRBD2 matches 11 bases. V was clipped by 2 bases and J by 10 bases; unmatched bases: 5. This CDR3 is 14 amino acids long. Per germline, CDR1 KGHSH and CDR2 LQKENI. CDR3 coding DNA: TGTGCCAGCTCACCATCCCCTAGCGGGGGGTCGCAGTATTTT. This codes for CASSPSPSGGSQYF.

The chain uses TRBV7-2 and TRBJ2-4; TRBD2 matches at 16 bases. With V trimmed by 1 base and J by 1 base, 4 bases remained unmatched. CDR1 and CDR2 from the germline V gene are SGHTA and FQGNSA. CDR3 length: 19 residues. CDR3 loop: CASSLDGTSGGAAKNIQYF. The DNA of the CDR3 is TGTGCCAGCAGCTTAGACGGGACTAGCGGGGGGGCGGCCAAAAACATTCAGTACTTC.

This chain links TRBV5-1 with TRBJ1-1; perhaps TRBD1 as D (6 bases). The CDR3 sequence is 13 residues long. Germline CDR1 is SGHRS and CDR2 is YFSETQ. V lost 2 bases and J 4 bases, leaving 9 bases between the germline ends. The CDR3 sequence: CASSFGGITEAFF. CDR3 nucleotides: TGCGCCAGCAGCTTCGGGGGCATCACTGAAGCTTTCTTT.

On this clone: The same CDR3 can be traced to other DNA sequences in this sample. The chain has TRBV30 and TRBJ1-1, with D tentatively TRBD1 (6 bases). Germline V CDR1 and CDR2: GTSNPN, SVGIG (reference sequence). This CDR3 spans 12 amino acids. The V end lost 3 bases, the J end lost 5 bases, and 10 bases lay between the germline ends. The CDR3 nucleotides read TGTGCCTGGAGGAAAGGGACAACTGAAGCTTTCTTT. Amino acids: CAWRKGTTEAFF.

This clone was counted a few times. The chain joins TRBV30 to TRBJ1-5; possibly TRBD1 for D (5 bases). Deletions cut 2 bases from V and 0 bases from J, with 11 bases between. CDR3 length: 15 residues. Germline CDR1 is GTSNPN and CDR2 is SVGIG (reference sequence). The CDR3 DNA reads as TGTGCCTGGAGTCGCGGACACCATAGCAATCAGCCCCAGCATTTT. It codes for CAWSRGHHSNQPQHF.

This chain connects TRBV4-3 to TRBJ1-6; weak D call: TRBD1 (6 bases). The CDR3 totals 15 residues. CDR1 LGHNA and CDR2 YSLEER come from the germline V gene. Trimming shortened V by 0 bases and J by 10 bases, and 13 bases separated the two germline ends. The CDR3, as DNA: TGCGCCAGCAGCCAAGACCGGACAGTTGAATCACCCCTCCACTTT. Translated, it gives CASSQDRTVESPLHF.

The rearrangement joins TRBV9 to TRBJ2-2; D is perhaps TRBD2 (5 bases). V lost 0 bases and J lost 5, with 8 bases in between. Germline CDR1 reads SGDLS; CDR2 reads YYNGEE. This CDR3 spans 14 amino acids. CDR3 region: CASSVARGTGELFF. Written as DNA, the CDR3 is TGTGCCAGCAGCGTAGCTCGGGGTACCGGGGAGCTGTTTTTT.

The V and J genes are TRBV12-5 and TRBJ1-2; D not resolved. The CDR3 is 15 residues long. Trimming shortened V by 2 bases and J by 1 base, and 11 bases separated the two germline ends. CDR1 is LGHNT, CDR2 FRNRAP, per germline. The CDR3: CASGLPLRINYGYTF. CDR3 nucleotide sequence: TGTGCTAGTGGTTTGCCCCTACGGATTAACTATGGCTACACCTTC.

Comment on this clone: Distinct nucleotide sequences in the sample also encode this CDR3. The CDR3, as DNA: TGTGCCAGCAGTTTTGGTCGAAACACTGAAGCTTTCTTT. Amino acids: CASSFGRNTEAFF. The chain couples TRBV12-3 or TRBV12-4 to TRBJ1-1; no clear D gene. Trimming took 3 bases from V and 2 from J, leaving 7 bases between them. The CDR3 is made up of 13 amino acids.

This clone was seen only once. This chain uses TRBV3-1 (or the pseudogene TRBV3-2) with TRBJ1-2; D call uncertain. This CDR3 has 14 residues. Per germline, CDR1 LGHDT and CDR2 YNNKEL (reference sequence). The germline V and J ends were trimmed by 3 bases and 1 base, with 9 bases remaining between them. The CDR3 region is CASSHFRVNYGYTF. The CDR3 DNA reads TGTGCCAGCAGCCACTTCCGGGTTAACTATGGCTACACCTTC.

The chain links TRBV18 to TRBJ1-2, with 8 bases lining up with TRBD1. Germline-derived CDR1 and CDR2 are KGHSH and LQKENI. The CDR3 totals 16 residues. V trimming: 1 base; J trimming: 2 bases; junction bases outside the gene matches: 6. In DNA form, the CDR3 reads TGTGCCAGCTCACCACTGGGGACAGGTTCGAACTATGGCTACACCTTC. It encodes CASSPLGTGSNYGYTF.

This clone appeared a few times. CDR3 sequence reads: CASTLGDTSYGYTF. Here the CDR3 DNA reads TGTGCCAGCACCCTAGGCGACACGTCCTATGGCTACACCTTC. The chain couples TRBV9 to TRBJ1-2; D gene uncertain. The length of the CDR3 is 14 residues. The germline gives CDR1 SGDLS, CDR2 YYNGEE. V dropped 6 bases and J dropped 4 bases, with 16 bases sitting between them.

The V call is TRBV6-5, the J call TRBJ1-2; D is ambiguous. Trimming removed 7 bases from V and 0 bases from J, with 9 bases in between. Looked up from germline, CDR1 is MNHEY and CDR2 is SVGAGI. This CDR3 region has 13 residues. The DNA of the CDR3 is TGTGCCAGCACGGAGTTAGCTAACTATGGCTACACCTTC. Translating gives CASTELANYGYTF.

The gene calls are TRBV6-4 and TRBJ2-2, with D perhaps assigned TRBD1 or TRBD2 (5 bases each). The CDR3 has 13 residues. Germline V gives CDR1 MRHNA, CDR2 SNTAGT. V lost 6 bases and J 2 bases, leaving 7 bases between the germline ends. This CDR3 reads CASSGDNTGELFF. CDR3 DNA sequence: TGTGCCAGCAGCGGGGACAACACCGGGGAGCTGTTTTTT.

The chain uses TRBV28 and TRBJ1-5, with D unclear. Trimming left V 8 bases short and J 4 bases short, with 9 bases between. Per the germline V gene, CDR1 is MDHEN and CDR2 is SYDVKM. This CDR3 is built from 12 residues. The CDR3 nucleotides are TGTGCCAGCCCCCGGCGGAATCAGCCCCAGCATTTT. This codes for CASPRRNQPQHF.

This sequence joins TRBV5-4 and TRBJ2-7, with D tentatively TRBD1 (5 bases). CDR1 is SGHNT and CDR2 is YYREEE in the germline V gene (reference sequence). The length of the CDR3 is 14 residues. V was clipped by 0 bases and J by 4 bases, with 11 bases between them. For the CDR3, the DNA is TGTGCCAGCAGCTTGGATCTGGGGCGGTACGAGCAGTACTTC. Amino acids: CASSLDLGRYEQYF.

The chain carries TRBV5-4 and TRBJ1-3; TRBD1 might be the D (6 bases). The CDR3 contains 15 residues. Trimming cost V 4 bases and J 0 bases, with 11 bases left between them. Germline CDR1 and CDR2: SGHNT and YYREEE (reference sequence). CDR3 DNA: TGTGCCAGCAGCGGAGGACAGAGCTCTGGAAACACCATATATTTT. It encodes CASSGGQSSGNTIYF.

The chain couples TRBV19 to TRBJ1-5; a possible D gene is TRBD1 (5 bases). Germline CDR1 and CDR2: LNHDA and SQIVND (reference sequence). The CDR3 consists of 15 residues. V gave up 7 bases and J gave up 0 bases, with 13 bases separating them. CDR3 nucleotides: TGTGCCAGTAAGGGGTGGGGAGATAGCAATCAGCCCCAGCATTTT. Translated: CASKGWGDSNQPQHF.

V is TRBV3-1 (or the pseudogene TRBV3-2) and J is TRBJ2-1; 15 bases map to TRBD2. Germline loops: CDR1 LGHDT, CDR2 YNNKEL (reference sequence). The CDR3 is 18 residues long. With V trimmed by 4 bases and J by 8 bases, 12 bases remained unmatched. For the CDR3, the DNA is TGTGCCAGCAGCCGAAACTCCGGACTAGCGGGGGGGCAGGATGAGCAGTTCTTC. This gives the protein CASSRNSGLAGGQDEQFF.

The chain links TRBV6-5 to TRBJ2-3; the D gene could be TRBD1 or TRBD2 (5 bases each). The V gene lost 6 bases and the J gene lost 7 bases, with 11 bases spanning the gap. This CDR3 is built from 12 residues. The germline V gene has CDR1 MNHEY and CDR2 SVGAGI. The CDR3: CASRGDVNTQYF. CDR3 DNA sequence: TGTGCCAGCAGGGGGGACGTCAATACGCAGTATTTT.

V gene TRBV30 combines with J gene TRBJ1-1, with a tentative D call TRBD1 (5 bases). The germline gives CDR1 GTSNPN, CDR2 SVGIG (reference sequence). The CDR3 runs 12 residues. Trimming cost V 2 bases and J 4 bases, with 8 bases left between them. The CDR3 nucleotides are TGTGCCTGGAGTCCAGGGATCACTGAAGCTTTCTTT. Translating gives CAWSPGITEAFF.

This chain links TRBV11-2 with TRBJ2-5; TRBD2 might be the D (6 bases). CDR3 length: 15 amino acids. V shed 2 bases and J shed 5 bases, with 15 bases lying between them. The germline CDR1 and CDR2 sequences are SGHAT and FQNNGV. The CDR3 DNA reads TGTGCCAGCAGCTTAATCCGCGGGGTACGGGAGACCCAGTACTTC. Residues: CASSLIRGVRETQYF.

The genes are TRBV19 and TRBJ1-6; a weak D match, TRBD1 (6 bases). This CDR3 is 13 amino acids long. V lost 7 bases, J lost 5 bases, and 9 bases lay in between. The germline CDR1 and CDR2 sequences are LNHDA and SQIVND (reference sequence). The CDR3 DNA is TGTGCCAGTAATCAGGGGAATAATTCACCCCTCCACTTT. Its translation: CASNQGNNSPLHF. Complete variable domain (other parts from reference TRBV19 and TRBJ1-6): DGGITQSPKYLFRKEGQNVTLSCEQNLNHDAMYWYRQDPGQGLRLIYYSQIVNDFQKGDIAEGYSVSREKKESFPLTVTSAQKNPTAFYLCASNQGNNSPLHFGNGTRLTVT.